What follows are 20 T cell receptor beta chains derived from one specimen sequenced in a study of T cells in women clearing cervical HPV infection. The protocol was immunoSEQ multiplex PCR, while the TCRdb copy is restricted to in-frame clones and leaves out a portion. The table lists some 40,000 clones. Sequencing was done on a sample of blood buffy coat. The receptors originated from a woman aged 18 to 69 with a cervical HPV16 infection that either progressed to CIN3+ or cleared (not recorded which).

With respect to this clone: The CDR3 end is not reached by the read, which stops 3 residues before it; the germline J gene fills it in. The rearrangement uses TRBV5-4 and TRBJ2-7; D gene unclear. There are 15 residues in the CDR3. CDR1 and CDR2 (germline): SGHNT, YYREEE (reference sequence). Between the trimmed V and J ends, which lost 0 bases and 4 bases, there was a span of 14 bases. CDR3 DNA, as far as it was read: TGTGCCAGCAGCTTGGAACTGGGCCCCCAATACGAG. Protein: CASSLELGPQYE. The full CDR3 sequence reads CASSLELGPQYEQYF.

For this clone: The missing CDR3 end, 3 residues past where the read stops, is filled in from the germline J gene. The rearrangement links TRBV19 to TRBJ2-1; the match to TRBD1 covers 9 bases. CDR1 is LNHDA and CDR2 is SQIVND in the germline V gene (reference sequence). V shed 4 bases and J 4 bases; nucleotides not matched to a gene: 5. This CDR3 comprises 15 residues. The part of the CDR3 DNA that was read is TGTGCCAGTAGTACCTCCGGGACAGGGTACAATGAG. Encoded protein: CASSTSGTGYNE. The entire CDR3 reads CASSTSGTGYNEQFF. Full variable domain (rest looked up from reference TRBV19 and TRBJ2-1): DGGITQSPKYLFRKEGQNVTLSCEQNLNHDAMYWYRQDPGQGLRLIYYSQIVNDFQKGDIAEGYSVSREKKESFPLTVTSAQKNPTAFYLCASSTSGTGYNEQFFGPGTRLTVL.

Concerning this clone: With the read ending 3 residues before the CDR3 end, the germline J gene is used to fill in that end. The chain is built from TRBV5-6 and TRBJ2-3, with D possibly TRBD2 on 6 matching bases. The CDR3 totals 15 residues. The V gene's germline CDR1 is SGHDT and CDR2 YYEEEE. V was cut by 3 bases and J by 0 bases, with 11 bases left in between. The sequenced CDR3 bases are TGTGCCAGCAGCTATACCGGGACTAGCACAGATACG. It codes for CASSYTGTSTDT. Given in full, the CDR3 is CASSYTGTSTDTQYF.

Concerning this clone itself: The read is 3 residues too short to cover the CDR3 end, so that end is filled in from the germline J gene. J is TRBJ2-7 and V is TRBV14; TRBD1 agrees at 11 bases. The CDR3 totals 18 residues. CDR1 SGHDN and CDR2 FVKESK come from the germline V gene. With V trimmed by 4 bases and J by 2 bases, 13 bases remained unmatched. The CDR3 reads CASSPGQGVRRRAYEQYF. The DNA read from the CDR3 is TGTGCCAGCAGCCCGGGACAGGGGGTGCGCCGCCGGGCCTACGAG.

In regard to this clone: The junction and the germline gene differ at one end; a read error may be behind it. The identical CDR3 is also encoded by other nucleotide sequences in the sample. The CDR3 sequence is CAWSLRGSGNTIYF. The CDR3 DNA, read in part, is TGTGCCTGGAGTCTCAGGGGAAGTGGAAACACA. The rearrangement joins TRBV30 to TRBJ1-3, with D tentatively TRBD1 (6 bases). The read ends 3 residues before the CDR3 terminus; that terminus is restored from the germline J gene. CDR1 and CDR2 (germline): GTSNPN, SVGIG (reference sequence). The CDR3 is 14 amino acids.

The sequenced CDR3 bases are TGTGCCAGCAGCTTGGGACTAGCGGGAGGGCCAGATACG. It codes for CASSLGLAGGPDT. The full CDR3 protein reads CASSLGLAGGPDTQYF. The V call is TRBV7-7, the J call TRBJ2-3; 16 bases fit TRBD2. The read falls 3 residues short of the CDR3 end, and the missing part is taken from the germline J gene. Germline CDR1 SSHAT, CDR2 FNYEAQ (reference sequence). Trimming removed 3 bases from V and 4 bases from J; junction bases left unmatched: 1. The CDR3 extends over 16 amino acids.

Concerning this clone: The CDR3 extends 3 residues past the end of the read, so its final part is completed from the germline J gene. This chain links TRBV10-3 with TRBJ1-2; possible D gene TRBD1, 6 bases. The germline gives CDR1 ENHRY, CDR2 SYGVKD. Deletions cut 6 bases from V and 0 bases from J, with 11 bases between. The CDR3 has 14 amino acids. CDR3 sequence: CAIRRAGANYGYTF. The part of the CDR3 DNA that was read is TGTGCCATCAGGAGAGCAGGGGCTAACTATGGC.

The CDR3 DNA, read in part, is TGCAGTGCTAGGGACACTGATTCACCC. Its protein is CSARDTDSP. The whole CDR3 region reads CSARDTDSPLHF. The J gene is TRBJ1-6, the V gene TRBV20-1; tentative D call: TRBD1 (5 bases). From the germline J gene comes the end of the CDR3, since the read stops 3 residues before it. The V end was cut by 3 bases, the J end by 8 bases, with 8 bases between. This CDR3 comprises 12 residues. Germline-derived CDR1 and CDR2 are DFQATT and SNEGSKA (reference sequence).

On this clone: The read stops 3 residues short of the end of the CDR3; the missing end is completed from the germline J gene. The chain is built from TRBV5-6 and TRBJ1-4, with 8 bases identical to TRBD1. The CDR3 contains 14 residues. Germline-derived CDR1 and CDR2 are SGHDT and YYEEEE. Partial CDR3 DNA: TGTGCCAGCAGCGAGGACAGGGAACAATCACCA. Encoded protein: CASSEDREQSP. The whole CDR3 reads CASSEDREQSPLFF.

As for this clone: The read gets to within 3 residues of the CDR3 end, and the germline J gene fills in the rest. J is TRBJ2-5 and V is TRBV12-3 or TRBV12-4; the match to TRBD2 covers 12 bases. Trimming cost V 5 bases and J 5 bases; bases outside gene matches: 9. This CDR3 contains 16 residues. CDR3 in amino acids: CASSPPGLAGGETQYF. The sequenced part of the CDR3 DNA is TGTGCCAGCAGTCCCCCAGGGCTAGCGGGGGGGGAGACC.

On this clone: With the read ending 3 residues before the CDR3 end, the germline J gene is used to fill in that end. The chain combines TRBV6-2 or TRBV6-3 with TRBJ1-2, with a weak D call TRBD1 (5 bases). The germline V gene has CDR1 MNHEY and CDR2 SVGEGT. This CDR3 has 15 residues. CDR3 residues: CASSPGTLLGNDYTF. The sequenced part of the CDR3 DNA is TGTGCCAGCAGCCCCGGGACTCTCTTGGGCAATGAC.

The CDR3 loop reads CASSQGQASSYNSPLHF. The DNA read from the CDR3 is TGCGCCAGCAGCCAGGGACAGGCGAGCTCCTATAATTCACCC. This chain uses TRBV4-1 with TRBJ1-6; 8 nucleotides line up with TRBD1. The read terminates 3 residues before the CDR3 end, so the remaining end is supplied by the germline J gene. The length of the CDR3 is 17 residues. The V segment lost 3 bases and the J segment 0 bases; nucleotides outside the gene matches: 4. The germline CDR1 and CDR2 sequences are MGHRA and YSYEKL.

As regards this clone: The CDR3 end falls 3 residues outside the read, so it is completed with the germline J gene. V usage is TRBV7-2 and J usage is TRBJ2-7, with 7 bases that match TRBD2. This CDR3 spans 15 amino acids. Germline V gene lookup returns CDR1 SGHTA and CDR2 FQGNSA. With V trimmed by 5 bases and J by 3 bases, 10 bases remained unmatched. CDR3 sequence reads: CASSLVPSGYYEQYF. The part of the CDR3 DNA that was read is TGTGCCAGCAGCCTAGTGCCTAGCGGTTACTACGAG.

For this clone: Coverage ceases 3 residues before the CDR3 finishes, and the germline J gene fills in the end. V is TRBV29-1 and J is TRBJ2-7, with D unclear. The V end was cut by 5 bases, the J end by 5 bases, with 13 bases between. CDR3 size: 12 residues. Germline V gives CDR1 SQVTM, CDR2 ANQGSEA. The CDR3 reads CSVRFFADEQYF. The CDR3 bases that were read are TGCAGCGTTAGATTTTTCGCGGACGAG.

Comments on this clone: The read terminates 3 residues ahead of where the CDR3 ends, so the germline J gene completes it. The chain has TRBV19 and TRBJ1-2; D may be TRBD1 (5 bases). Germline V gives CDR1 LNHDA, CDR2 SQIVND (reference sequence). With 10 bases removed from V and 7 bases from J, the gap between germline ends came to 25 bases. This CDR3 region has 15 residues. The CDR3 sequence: CATKQDRLIYGGYTF. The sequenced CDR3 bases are TGTGCCACGAAACAGGATAGGCTCATATATGGTGGC. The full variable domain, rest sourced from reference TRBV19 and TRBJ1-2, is DGGITQSPKYLFRKEGQNVTLSCEQNLNHDAMYWYRQDPGQGLRLIYYSQIVNDFQKGDIAEGYSVSREKKESFPLTVTSAQKNPTAFYLCATKQDRLIYGGYTFGSGTRLTVV.

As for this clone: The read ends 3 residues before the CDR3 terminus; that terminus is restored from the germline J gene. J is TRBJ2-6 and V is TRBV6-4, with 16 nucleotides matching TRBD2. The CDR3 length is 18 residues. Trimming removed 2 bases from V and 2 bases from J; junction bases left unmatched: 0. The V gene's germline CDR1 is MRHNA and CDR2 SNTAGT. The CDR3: CASSDGTSGGAGANVLTF. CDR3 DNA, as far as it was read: TGTGCCAGCAGTGACGGGACTAGCGGGGGGGCTGGGGCCAACGTC.

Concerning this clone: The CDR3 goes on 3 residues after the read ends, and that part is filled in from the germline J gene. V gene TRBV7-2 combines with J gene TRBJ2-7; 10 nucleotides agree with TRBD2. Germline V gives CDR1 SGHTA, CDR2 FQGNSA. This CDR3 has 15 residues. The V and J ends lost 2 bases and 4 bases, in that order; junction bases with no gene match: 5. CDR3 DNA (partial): TGTGCCAGCAGCTTAACGGGACTAGCGATTTACGAG. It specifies CASSLTGLAIYE. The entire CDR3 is CASSLTGLAIYEQYF.

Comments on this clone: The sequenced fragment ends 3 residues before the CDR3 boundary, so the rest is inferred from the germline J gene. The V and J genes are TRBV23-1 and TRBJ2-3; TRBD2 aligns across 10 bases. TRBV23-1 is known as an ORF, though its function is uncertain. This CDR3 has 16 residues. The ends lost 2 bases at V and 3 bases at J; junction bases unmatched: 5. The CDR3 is CASSQVPSGRTDTQYF. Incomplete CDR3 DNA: TGCGCCAGCAGTCAAGTCCCTAGCGGGAGAACAGATACG.

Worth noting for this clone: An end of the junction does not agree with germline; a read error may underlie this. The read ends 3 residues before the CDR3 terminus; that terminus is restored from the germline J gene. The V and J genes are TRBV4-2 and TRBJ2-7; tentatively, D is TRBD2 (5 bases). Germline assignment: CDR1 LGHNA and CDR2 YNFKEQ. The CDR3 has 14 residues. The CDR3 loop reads CASSPNLAGYEQYF. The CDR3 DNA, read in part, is TGCGCCAGCAGCCCCAATCTTGCGGGCTACGAG.

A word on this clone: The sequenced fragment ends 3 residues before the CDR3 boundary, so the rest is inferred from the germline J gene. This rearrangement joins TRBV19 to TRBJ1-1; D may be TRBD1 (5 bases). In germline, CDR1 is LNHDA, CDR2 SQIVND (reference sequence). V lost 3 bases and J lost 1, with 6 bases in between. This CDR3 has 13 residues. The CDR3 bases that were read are TGTGCCAGTAGTATGGGGGGGAACACTGAA. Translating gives CASSMGGNTE. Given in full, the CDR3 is CASSMGGNTEAFF.